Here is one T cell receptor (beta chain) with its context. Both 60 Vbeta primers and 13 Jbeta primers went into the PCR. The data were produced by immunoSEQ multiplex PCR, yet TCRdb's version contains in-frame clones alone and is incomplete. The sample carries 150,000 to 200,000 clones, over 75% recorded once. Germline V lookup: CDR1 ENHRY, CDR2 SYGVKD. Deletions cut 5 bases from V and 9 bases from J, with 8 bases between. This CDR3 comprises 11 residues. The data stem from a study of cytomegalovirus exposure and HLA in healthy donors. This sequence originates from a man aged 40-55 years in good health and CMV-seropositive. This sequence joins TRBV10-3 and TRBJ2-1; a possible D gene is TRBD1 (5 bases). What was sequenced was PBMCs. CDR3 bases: TGTGCCATCAGTAAACAGGCTGAGCAGTTCTTC. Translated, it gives CAISKQAEQFF.